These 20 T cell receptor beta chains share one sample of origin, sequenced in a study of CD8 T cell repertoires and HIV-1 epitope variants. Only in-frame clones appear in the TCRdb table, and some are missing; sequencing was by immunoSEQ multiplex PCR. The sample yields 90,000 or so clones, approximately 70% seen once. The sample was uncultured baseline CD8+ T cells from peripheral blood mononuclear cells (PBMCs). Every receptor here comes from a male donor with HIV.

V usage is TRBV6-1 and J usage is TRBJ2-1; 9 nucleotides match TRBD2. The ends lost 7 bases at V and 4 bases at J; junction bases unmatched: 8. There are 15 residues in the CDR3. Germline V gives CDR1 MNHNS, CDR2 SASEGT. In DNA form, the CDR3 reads TGTGCCAGCACCAAGGGAACTAGCGGGTACAATGAGCAGTTCTTC. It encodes CASTKGTSGYNEQFF.

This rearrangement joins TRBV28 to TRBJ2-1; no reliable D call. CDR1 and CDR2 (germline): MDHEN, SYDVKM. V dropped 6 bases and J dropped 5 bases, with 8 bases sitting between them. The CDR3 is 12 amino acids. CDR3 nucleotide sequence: TGTGCCAGCAGCGTAGGGCACAATGAGCAGTTCTTC. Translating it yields CASSVGHNEQFF.

In DNA form, the CDR3 reads TGTGCCAGCAGCTTAGGATGGAGGGAACCCTACGAGCAGTACTTC. It specifies CASSLGWREPYEQYF. This chain joins TRBV7-8 and TRBJ2-7; possibly TRBD2 for D (6 bases). V lost 1 base, J lost 2 bases, and 12 bases lay in between. This CDR3 region has 15 residues. Germline V gives CDR1 SGHVS, CDR2 FQNEAQ.

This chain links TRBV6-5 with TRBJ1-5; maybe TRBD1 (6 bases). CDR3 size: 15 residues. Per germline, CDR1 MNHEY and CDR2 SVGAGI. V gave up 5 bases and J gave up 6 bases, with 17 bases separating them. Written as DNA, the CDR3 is TGTGCCAGCAGTGCCGGGACATCCTTAACTCAGCCCCAGCATTTT. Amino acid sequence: CASSAGTSLTQPQHF.

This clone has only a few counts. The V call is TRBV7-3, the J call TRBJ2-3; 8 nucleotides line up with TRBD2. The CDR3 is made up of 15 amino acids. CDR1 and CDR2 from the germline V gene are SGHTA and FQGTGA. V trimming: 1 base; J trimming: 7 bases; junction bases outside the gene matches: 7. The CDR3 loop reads CASSLNPGGPNTQYF. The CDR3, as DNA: TGTGCCAGCAGCTTAAACCCGGGGGGGCCGAATACGCAGTATTTT.

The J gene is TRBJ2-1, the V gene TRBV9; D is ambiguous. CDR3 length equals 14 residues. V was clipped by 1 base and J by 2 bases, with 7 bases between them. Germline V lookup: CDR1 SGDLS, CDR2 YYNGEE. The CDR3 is CASSVRIPYNEQFF. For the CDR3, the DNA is TGTGCCAGCAGCGTAAGGATCCCCTACAATGAGCAGTTCTTC.

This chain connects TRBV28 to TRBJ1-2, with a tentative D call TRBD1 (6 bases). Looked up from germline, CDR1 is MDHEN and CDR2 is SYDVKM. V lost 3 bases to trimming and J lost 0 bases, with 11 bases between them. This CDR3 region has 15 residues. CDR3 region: CASSFLGGANYGYTF. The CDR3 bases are TGTGCCAGCAGTTTTCTCGGGGGCGCTAACTATGGCTACACCTTC.

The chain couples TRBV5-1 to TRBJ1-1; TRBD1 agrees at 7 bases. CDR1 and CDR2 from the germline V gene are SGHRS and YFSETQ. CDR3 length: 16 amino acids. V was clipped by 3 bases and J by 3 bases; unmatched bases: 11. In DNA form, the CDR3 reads TGCGCCAGCAGCTCCCAGGGGGGGGCAGGGTACACTGAAGCTTTCTTT. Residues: CASSSQGGAGYTEAFF.

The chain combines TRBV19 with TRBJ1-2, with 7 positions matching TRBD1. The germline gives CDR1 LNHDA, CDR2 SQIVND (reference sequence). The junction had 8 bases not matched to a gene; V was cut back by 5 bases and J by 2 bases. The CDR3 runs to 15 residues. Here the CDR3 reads CASSGQGQTNYGYTF. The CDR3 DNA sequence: TGTGCCAGTAGTGGCCAGGGACAGACGAACTATGGCTACACCTTC.

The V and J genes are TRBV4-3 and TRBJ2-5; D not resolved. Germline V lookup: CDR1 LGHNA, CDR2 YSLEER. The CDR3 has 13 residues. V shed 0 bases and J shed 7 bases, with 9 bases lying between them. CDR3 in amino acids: CASSQDGRATQYF. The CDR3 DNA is TGCGCCAGCAGCCAAGATGGACGGGCGACCCAGTACTTC.

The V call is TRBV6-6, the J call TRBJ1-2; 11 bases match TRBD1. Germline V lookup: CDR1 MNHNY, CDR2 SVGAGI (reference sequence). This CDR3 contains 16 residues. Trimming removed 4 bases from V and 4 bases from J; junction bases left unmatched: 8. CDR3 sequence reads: CASSSGQGGQGYGYTF. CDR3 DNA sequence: TGTGCCAGCAGTTCGGGACAGGGGGGTCAGGGCTATGGCTACACCTTC.

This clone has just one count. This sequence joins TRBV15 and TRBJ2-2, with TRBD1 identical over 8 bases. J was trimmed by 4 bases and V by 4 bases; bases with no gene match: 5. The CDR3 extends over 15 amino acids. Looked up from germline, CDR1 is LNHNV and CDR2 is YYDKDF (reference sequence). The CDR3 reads CATSKDRVGTGELFF. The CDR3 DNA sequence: TGTGCCACCAGCAAGGACAGGGTGGGCACCGGGGAGCTGTTTTTT.

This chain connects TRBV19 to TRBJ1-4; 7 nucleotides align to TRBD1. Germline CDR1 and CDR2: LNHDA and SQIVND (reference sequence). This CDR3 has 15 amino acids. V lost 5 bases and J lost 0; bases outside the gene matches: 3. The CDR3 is CASSGQVTTNEKLFF. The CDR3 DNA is TGTGCCAGTAGTGGACAGGTTACAACTAATGAAAAACTGTTTTTT.

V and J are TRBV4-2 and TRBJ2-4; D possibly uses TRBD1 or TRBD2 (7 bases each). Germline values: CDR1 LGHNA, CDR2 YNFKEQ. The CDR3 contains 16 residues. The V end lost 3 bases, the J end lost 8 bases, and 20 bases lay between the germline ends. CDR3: CASSHDATGEGDIQYF. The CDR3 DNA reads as TGTGCCAGCAGCCATGACGCAACAGGGGAGGGGGACATTCAGTACTTC.

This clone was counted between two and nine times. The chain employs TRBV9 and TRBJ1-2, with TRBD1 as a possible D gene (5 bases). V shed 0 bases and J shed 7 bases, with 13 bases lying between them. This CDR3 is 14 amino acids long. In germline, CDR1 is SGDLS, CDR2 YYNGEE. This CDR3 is CASSVAADRGGYTF. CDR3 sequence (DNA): TGTGCCAGCAGCGTAGCCGCCGACAGAGGTGGCTACACCTTC. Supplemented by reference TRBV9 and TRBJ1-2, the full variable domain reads DSGVTQTPKHLITATGQRVTLRCSPRSGDLSVYWYQQSLDQGLQFLIQYYNGEERAKGNILERFSAQQFPDLHSELNLSSLELGDSALYFCASSVAADRGGYTFGSGTRLTVV.

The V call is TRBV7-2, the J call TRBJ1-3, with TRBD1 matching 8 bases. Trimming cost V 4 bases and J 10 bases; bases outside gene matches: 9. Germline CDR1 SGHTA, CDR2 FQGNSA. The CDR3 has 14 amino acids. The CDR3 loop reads CASSSTTGQGTIYF. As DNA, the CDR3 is TGTGCCAGCAGCTCCACAACTGGACAGGGAACCATATATTTT.

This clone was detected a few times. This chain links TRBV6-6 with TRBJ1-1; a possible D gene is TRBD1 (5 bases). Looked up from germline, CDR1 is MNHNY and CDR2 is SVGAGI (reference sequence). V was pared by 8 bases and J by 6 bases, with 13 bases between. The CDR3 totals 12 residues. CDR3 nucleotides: TGTGCCAGCGCTGGGGGGTACGCTGAAGCTTTCTTT. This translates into CASAGGYAEAFF.

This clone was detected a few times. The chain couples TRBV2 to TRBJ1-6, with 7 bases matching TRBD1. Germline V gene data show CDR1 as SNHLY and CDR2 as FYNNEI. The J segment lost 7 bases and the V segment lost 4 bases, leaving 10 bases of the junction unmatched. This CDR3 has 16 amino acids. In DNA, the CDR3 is TGTGCCAGCAGTGGGGTGCCCGGGACAGAGAATTCACCCCTCCACTTT. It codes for CASSGVPGTENSPLHF.

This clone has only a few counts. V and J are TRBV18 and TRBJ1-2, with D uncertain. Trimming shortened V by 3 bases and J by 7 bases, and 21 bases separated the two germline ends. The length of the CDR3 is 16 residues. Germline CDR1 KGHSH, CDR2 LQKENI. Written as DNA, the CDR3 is TGTGCCAGCTCACCCTCCCAATTATTTGATGCAAGTGGCTACACCTTC. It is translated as CASSPSQLFDASGYTF. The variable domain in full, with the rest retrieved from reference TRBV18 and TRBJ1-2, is NAGVMQNPRHLVRRRGQEARLRCSPMKGHSHVYWYRQLPEEGLKFMVYLQKENIIDESGMPKERFSAEFPKEGPSILRIQQVVRGDSAAYFCASSPSQLFDASGYTFGSGTRLTVV.

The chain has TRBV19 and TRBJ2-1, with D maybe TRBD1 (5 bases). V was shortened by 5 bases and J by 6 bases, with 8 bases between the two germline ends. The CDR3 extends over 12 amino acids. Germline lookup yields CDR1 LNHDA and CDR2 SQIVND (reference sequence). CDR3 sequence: CASSRTGNEQFF. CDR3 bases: TGTGCCAGTAGTCGAACAGGCAATGAGCAGTTCTTC.